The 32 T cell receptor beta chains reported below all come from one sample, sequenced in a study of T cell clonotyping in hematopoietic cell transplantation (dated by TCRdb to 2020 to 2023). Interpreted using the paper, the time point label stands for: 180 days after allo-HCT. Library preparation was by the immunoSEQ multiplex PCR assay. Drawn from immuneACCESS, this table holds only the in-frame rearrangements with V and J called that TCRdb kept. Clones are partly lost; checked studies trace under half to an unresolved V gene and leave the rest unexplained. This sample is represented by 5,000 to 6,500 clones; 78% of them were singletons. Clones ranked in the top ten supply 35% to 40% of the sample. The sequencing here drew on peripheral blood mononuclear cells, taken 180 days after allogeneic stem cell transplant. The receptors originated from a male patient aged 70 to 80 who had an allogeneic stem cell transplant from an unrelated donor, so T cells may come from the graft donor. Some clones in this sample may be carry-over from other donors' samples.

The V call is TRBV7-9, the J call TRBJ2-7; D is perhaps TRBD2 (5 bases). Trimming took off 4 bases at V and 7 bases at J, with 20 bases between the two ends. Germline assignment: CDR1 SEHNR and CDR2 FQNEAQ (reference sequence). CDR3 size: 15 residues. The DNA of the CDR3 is TGTGCCAGCAGCTCGAGGACGGAGGTGAGGAGAGAGCAGTACTTC. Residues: CASSSRTEVRREQYF.

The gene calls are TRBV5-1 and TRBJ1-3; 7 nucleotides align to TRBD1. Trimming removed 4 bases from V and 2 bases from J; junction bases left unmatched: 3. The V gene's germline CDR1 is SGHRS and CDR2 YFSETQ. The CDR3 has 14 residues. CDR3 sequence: CASSLDRTGNTIYF. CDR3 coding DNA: TGCGCCAGCAGCCTGGACAGGACTGGAAACACCATATATTTT.

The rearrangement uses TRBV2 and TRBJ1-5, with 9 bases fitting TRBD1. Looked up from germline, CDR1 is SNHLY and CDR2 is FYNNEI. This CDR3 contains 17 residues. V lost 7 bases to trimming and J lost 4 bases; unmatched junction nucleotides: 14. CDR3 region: CASTGGTGSLGNQPQHF. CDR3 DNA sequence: TGTGCCAGCACGGGAGGGACAGGGTCCCTGGGGAATCAGCCCCAGCATTTT. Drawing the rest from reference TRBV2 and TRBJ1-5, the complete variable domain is EPEVTQTPSHQVTQMGQEVILRCVPISNHLYFYWYRQILGQKVEFLVSFYNNEISEKSEIFDDQFSVERPDGSNFTLKIRSTKLEDSAMYFCASTGGTGSLGNQPQHFGDGTRLSIL.

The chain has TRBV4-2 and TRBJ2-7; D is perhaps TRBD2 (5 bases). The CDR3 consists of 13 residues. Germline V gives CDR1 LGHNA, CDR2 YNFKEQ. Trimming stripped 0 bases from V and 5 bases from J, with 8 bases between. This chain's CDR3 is CASSQDMRDEQYF. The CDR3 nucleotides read TGTGCCAGCAGCCAAGATATGAGGGACGAGCAGTACTTC.

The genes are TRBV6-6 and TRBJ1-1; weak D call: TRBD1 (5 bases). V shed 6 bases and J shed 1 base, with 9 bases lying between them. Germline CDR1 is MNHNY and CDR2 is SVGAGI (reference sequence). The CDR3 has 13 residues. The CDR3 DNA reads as TGTGCCAGCAGCCTCGGACAGAACACTGAAGCTTTCTTT. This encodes CASSLGQNTEAFF.

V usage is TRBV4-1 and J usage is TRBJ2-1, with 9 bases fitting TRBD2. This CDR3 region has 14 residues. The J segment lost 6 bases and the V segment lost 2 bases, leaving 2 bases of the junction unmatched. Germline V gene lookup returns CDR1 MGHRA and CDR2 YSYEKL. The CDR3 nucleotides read TGCGCCAGCAGCCAAACTAGCGGGCTCAATGAGCAGTTCTTC. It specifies CASSQTSGLNEQFF.

CDR3 in amino acids: CASSPRVSLAGDREQFF. In DNA form, the CDR3 reads TGTGCCAGCAGCCCCCGAGTAAGTCTAGCGGGGGACAGGGAGCAGTTCTTC. The chain has TRBV14 and TRBJ2-1, with TRBD2 identical over 10 bases. Losses at the gene ends were 4 bases for V and 10 bases for J; bases not matched to a gene: 16. The CDR3 runs 17 residues. The V gene's germline CDR1 is SGHDN and CDR2 FVKESK.

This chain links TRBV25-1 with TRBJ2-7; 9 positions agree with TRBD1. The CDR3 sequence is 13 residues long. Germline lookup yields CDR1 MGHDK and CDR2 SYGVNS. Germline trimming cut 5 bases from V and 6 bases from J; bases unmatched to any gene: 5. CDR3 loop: CASSTRQGGEQYF. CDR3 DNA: TGTGCCAGCAGTACAAGACAGGGGGGCGAGCAGTACTTC.

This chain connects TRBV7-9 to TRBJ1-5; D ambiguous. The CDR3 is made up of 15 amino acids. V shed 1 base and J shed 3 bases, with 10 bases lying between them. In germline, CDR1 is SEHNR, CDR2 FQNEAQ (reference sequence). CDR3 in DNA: TGTGCCAGCAGCTTAGGACTTACAGTCAATCAGCCCCAGCATTTT. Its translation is CASSLGLTVNQPQHF.

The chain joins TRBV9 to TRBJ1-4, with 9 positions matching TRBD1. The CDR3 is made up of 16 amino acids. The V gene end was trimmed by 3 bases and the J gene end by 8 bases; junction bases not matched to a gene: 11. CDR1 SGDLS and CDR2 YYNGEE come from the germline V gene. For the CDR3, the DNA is TGTGCCAGCAGCGACAGAGGGACAGGGCGAGGGGAAAAACTGTTTTTT. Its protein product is CASSDRGTGRGEKLFF. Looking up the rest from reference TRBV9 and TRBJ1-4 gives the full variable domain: DSGVTQTPKHLITATGQRVTLRCSPRSGDLSVYWYQQSLDQGLQFLIQYYNGEERAKGNILERFSAQQFPDLHSELNLSSLELGDSALYFCASSDRGTGRGEKLFFGSGTQLSVL.

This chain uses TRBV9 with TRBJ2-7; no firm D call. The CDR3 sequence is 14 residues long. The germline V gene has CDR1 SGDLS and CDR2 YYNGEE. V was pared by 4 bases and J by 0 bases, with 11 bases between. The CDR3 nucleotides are TGTGCCAGCAGCACCCACCCTAGCTCCTACGAGCAGTACTTC. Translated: CASSTHPSSYEQYF.

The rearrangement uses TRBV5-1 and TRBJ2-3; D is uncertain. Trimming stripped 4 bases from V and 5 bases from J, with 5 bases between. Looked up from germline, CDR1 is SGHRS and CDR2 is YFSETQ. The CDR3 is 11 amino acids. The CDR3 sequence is CASSIGDTQYF. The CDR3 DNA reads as TGCGCCAGCAGCATAGGAGATACGCAGTATTTT.

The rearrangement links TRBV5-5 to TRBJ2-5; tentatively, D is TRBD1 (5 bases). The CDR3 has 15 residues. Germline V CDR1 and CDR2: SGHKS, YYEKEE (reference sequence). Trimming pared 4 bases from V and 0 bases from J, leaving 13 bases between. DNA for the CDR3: TGTGCCAGCAGCAAGGCAGGGTACTACCAAGAGACCCAGTACTTC. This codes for CASSKAGYYQETQYF. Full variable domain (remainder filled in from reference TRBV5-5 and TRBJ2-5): DAGVTQSPTHLIKTRGQQVTLRCSPISGHKSVSWYQQVLGQGPQFIFQYYEKEERGRGNFPDRFSARQFPNYSSELNVNALLLGDSALYLCASSKAGYYQETQYFGPGTRLLVL.

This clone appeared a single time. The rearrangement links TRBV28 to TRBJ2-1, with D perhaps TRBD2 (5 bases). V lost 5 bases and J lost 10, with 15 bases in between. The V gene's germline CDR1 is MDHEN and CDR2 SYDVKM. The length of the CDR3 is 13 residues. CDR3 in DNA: TGTGCCAGCAGTATTACGTCGGCGGGCGAGCAGTTCTTC. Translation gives CASSITSAGEQFF.

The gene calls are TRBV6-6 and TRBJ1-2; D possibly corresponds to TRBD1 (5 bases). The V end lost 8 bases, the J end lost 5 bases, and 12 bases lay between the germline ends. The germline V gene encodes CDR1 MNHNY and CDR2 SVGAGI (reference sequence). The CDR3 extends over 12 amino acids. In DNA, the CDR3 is TGTGCCAGCTCCGGTGGGGGTTATGGCTACACCTTC. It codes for CASSGGGYGYTF.

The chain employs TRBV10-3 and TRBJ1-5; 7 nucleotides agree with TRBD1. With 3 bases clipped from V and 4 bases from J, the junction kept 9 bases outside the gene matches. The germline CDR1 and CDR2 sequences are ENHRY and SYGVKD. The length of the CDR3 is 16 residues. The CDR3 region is CAISDFDREGNQPQHF. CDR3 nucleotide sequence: TGTGCCATCAGTGACTTCGACAGGGAGGGAAATCAGCCCCAGCATTTT.

The CDR3 loop is CASSLAGGGTQYF. CDR3 nucleotide sequence: TGTGCCAGCAGCTTGGCGGGAGGCGGTACGCAGTATTTT. V is TRBV5-4 and J is TRBJ2-3, with TRBD2 matching over 7 bases. This CDR3 contains 13 residues. The V gene end was trimmed by 0 bases and the J gene end by 8 bases; junction bases not matched to a gene: 3. The germline V gene has CDR1 SGHNT and CDR2 YYREEE (reference sequence).

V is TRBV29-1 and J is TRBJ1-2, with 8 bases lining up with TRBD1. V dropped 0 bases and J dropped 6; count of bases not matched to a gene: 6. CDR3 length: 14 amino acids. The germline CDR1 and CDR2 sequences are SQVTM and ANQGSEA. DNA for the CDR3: TGCAGCGTTGAAGATCTTCCAGGGGGCGATGGCTACACCTTC. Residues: CSVEDLPGGDGYTF.

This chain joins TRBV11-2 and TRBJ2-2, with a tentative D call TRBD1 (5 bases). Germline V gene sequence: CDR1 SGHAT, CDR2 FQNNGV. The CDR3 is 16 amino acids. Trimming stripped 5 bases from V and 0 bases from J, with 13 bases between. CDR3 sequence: CASSLIQASNTGELFF. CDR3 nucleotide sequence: TGTGCCAGCAGCCTTATACAGGCGTCGAACACCGGGGAGCTGTTTTTT. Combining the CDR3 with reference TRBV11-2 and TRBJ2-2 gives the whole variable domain EAGVAQSPRYKIIEKRQSVAFWCNPISGHATLYWYQQILGQGPKLLIQFQNNGVVDDSQLPKDRFSAERLKGVDSTLKIQPAKLEDSAVYLCASSLIQASNTGELFFGEGSRLTVL.

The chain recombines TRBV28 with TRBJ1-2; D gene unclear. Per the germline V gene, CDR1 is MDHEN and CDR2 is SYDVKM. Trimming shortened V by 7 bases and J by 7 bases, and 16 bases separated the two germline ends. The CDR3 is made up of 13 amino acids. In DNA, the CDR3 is TGTGCCAGCACCTCCTCGGACCCAATTGGCTACACCTTC. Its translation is CASTSSDPIGYTF.

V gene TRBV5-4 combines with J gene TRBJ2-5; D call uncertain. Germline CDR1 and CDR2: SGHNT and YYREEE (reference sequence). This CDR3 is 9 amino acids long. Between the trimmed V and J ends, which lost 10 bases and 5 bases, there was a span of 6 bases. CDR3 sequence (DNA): TGTGCCGACCCGGAGACCCAGTACTTC. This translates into CADPETQYF.

The CDR3 bases are TGTGCCTGGAGTAATTTCAGGGGGCCCTACGAGCAGTACTTC. Translating gives CAWSNFRGPYEQYF. The V and J genes are TRBV30 and TRBJ2-7; 8 bases align to TRBD1. This CDR3 comprises 14 residues. Germline CDR1 is GTSNPN and CDR2 is SVGIG (reference sequence). Trimming cost V 2 bases and J 2 bases; bases outside gene matches: 5.

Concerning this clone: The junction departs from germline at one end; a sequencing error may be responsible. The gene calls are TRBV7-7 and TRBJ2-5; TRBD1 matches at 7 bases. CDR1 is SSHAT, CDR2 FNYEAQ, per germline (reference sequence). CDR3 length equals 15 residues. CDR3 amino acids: CASSPGTVGQETQYF. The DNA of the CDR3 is TGTGCTAGCAGCCCCGGGACAGTTGGCCAAGAGACCCAGTACTTC.

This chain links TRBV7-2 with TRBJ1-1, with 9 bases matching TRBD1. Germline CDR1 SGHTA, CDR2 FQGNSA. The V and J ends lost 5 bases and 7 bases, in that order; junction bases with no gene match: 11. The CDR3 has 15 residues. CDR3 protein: CASSRPDRGRIEAFF. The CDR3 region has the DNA TGTGCCAGCAGCCGCCCGGACAGGGGAAGGATTGAAGCTTTCTTT.

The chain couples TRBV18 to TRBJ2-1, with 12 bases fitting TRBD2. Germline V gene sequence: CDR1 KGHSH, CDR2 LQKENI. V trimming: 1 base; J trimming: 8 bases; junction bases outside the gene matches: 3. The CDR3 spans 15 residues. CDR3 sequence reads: CASSPRTSGKDEQFF. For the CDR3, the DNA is TGTGCCAGCTCACCACGGACTAGCGGGAAGGATGAGCAGTTCTTC.

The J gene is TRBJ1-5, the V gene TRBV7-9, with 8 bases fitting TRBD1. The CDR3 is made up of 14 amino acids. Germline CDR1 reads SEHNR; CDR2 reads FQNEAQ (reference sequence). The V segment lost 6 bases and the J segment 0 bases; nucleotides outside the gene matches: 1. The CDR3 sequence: CASSDRGSNQPQHF. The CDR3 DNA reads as TGTGCCAGCAGTGACAGGGGTAGCAATCAGCCCCAGCATTTT.

CDR3 DNA sequence: TGCAGCAAGACTAGCGGTTCCTACAATGAGCAGTTCTTC. This gives the protein CSKTSGSYNEQFF. The chain joins TRBV29-1 to TRBJ2-1; 9 nucleotides line up with TRBD2. Germline V gene sequence: CDR1 SQVTM, CDR2 ANQGSEA. This CDR3 comprises 13 residues. The V and J ends lost 8 bases and 1 base, in that order; junction bases with no gene match: 3.

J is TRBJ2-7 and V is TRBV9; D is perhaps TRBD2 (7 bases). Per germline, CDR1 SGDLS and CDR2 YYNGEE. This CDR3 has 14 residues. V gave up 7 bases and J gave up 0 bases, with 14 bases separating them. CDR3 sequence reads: CASGGAGASYEQYF. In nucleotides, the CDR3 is TGTGCCAGCGGGGGGGCAGGAGCCTCCTACGAGCAGTACTTC.

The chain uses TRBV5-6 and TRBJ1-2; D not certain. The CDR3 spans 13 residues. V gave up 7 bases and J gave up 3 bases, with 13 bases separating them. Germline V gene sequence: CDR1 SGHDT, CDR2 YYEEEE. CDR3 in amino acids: CASYQEGDYGYTF. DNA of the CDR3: TGTGCCAGCTACCAAGAGGGCGACTATGGCTACACCTTC.

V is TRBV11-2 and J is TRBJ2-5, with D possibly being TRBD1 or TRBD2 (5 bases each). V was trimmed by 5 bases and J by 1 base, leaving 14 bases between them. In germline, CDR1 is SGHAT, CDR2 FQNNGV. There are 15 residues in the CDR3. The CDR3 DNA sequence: TGTGCCAGCAGCCCGTCTCCGGGGCTCCAAGAGACCCAGTACTTC. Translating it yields CASSPSPGLQETQYF.

CDR3 loop: CASAREVTDTQYF. Here the CDR3 DNA reads TGTGCCAGCGCAAGGGAGGTCACAGATACGCAGTATTTT. The chain combines TRBV5-6 with TRBJ2-3; tentatively, D is TRBD2 (6 bases). Trimming stripped 7 bases from V and 2 bases from J, with 11 bases between. The CDR3 runs to 13 residues. The germline V gene encodes CDR1 SGHDT and CDR2 YYEEEE.

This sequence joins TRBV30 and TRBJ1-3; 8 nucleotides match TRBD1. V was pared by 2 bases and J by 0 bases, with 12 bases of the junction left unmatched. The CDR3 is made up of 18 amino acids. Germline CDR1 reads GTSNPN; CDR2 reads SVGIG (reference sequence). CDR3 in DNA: TGTGCCTGGAGTTTCATCGGACAGGGTTTTAGCTCTGGAAACACCATATATTTT. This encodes CAWSFIGQGFSSGNTIYF.